This T cell receptor (beta chain) was found in a study of a mutant IDH1 vaccine in newly diagnosed glioma (dated by TCRdb to the early 2020s). For the study in its entirety: Of the 25 to 35 patients who were treated, about 60% were male and around 38% were female, and the mean age was roughly 40 years. Prior to enrollment, patients had been given standard therapy consisting of radiotherapy alone, temozolomide alone, or radiochemotherapy with temozolomide, with the combination given to most patients. Peripheral blood was collected at six visits: V03 (baseline), V05, V07, V10, V12 and V13. Longitudinal TCRB deep sequencing was performed for fewer than 30 treated patients wherever samples were available for exploratory analyses. General study outcomes and caveats: Immune responses induced by the vaccine were seen in over 80% of patients across multiple MHC alleles. PBMC samples for TCRB deep sequencing were selected based on availability. Pseudoprogression seemed to be unrelated to changes in the top peripheral T cell clonotypes found by TCRB sequencing. The authors stated that sample limitations prevented analyses of patient blood samples from being reproduced.

The method was the immunoSEQ multiplex PCR assay. Rearranged TCR beta chain sequences were amplified using the hsTCRB Kit according to the manufacturer's protocol. TCRB libraries were sequenced on an Illumina MiSeq. The original pipeline was this. Demultiplexing, trimming and gene mapping were performed with the kit vendor's proprietary platform. The source is immuneACCESS, and TCRdb retained only in-frame sequences with V and J called. Part of the clones is not carried over; for the studies checked, unresolved V genes explain less than half of this, and the remainder is unexplained. V and J calls and clone size follow that table, whereas D and trimming were derived from the DNA. This sample comprises roughly 32,000 clones, more than 70% of them detected only once. Approximately 9.4% of the sample goes to the ten largest clones. According to the study, the label for this sample's time point signals: baseline, week 1 (first vaccination visit). The treatment or condition label on this specimen signifies: pre-vaccination baseline after standard-of-care therapy. Donors had newly diagnosed WHO grade 3 or 4 IDH1-mutant astrocytomas with loss of nuclear ATRX. The samples were drawn from NOA16, a multicentre, single-arm, open-label phase I trial in Germany that tested a mutant IDH1 peptide vaccine in humans for the first time. Visit V03 blood draws served as the baseline sample for immunogenicity testing. Genomic DNA for TCRB sequencing was extracted from EDTA blood using the DNeasy Blood and Tissue Kit.

Comments on this clone: Its cognate antigen has yet to be identified. Base qualities were left out, and no much larger clone turns up one base away.

The germline V gene (reference sequence) specifies LNHNV as CDR1 and YYDKDF as CDR2. Between the V and J ends, shortened by 3 bases and 7 bases respectively, the junction contains 10 bases. The CDR3 has 13 amino acids, counting the end cysteine and phenylalanine. The DNA shown is the 39-base CDR3, in frame from base 1. The receptor was derived from a man aged 50 to 60 with glioma. Some clones in this sample may be carry-over from other donors' samples. The material was peripheral blood mononuclear cells (PBMCs), obtained from a glioma patient treated with radiotherapy, temozolomide or both. The sequence joins TRBV15 to TRBJ1-5, with the D gene call left open. CDR3 loop: CATSSLPGQPQHF. Read as DNA, the sequence is TGTGCCACCAGCAGCCTCCCCGGACAGCCCCAGCATTTT.